Given below is one TCR beta chain in context. Antigen unknown. The data stem from a study of T-cell reconstitution after alpha-beta-depleted transplantation in children. Study-wide results and limits: Reported findings indicate that, about two months after transplant, alpha-beta T cells came from several hundred expanded clones, which were derived from non-depleted graft cells. Some patients' high day-60 TCRbeta diversity was traced to surviving recipient T cells and thymic progenitors. Diversity and T-cell counts at one year after transplant derived mostly from new T cells.

The CDR3 covers 15 residues. Germline V CDR1 and CDR2: WNHNN, SYGVQD (reference sequence). V was cut by 1 base and J by 7 bases, with 17 bases left in between. Preparation of the TCRbeta library involved a method that used unique molecular identifiers. Each CDR3 protein is one row after TCRdb ran MiXCR on the PCR reads. The sample lists 250,000 to 350,000 distinct CDR3 sequences, roughly 25% occurring once. Sample: PBMCs, mostly from graft donor cells, taken 180 days after TCRalphabeta/CD19-depleted stem cell transplant. The chain joins TRBV10-1 to TRBJ2-7; D is tentatively TRBD1 or TRBD2 (6 bases each). The sequence came from a male patient younger than 18 who had a stem cell transplant for acute lymphoblastic leukemia, so the T cells may come from the graft donor. The CDR3 spells CASSEFQVEGGEQYF. For the CDR3, the DNA is TGCGCCAGCAGTGAGTTCCAGGTTGAGGGGGGAGAGCAGTACTTC.